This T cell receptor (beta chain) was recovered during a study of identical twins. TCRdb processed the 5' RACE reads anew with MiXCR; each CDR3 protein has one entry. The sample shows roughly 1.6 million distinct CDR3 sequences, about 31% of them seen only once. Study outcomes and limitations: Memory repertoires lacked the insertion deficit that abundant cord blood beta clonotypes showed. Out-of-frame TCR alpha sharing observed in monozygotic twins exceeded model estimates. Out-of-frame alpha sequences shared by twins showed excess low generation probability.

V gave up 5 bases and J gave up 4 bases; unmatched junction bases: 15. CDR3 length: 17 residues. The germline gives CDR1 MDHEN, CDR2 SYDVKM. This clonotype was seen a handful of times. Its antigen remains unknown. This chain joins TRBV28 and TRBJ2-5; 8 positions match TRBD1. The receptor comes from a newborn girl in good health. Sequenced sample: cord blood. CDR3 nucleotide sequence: TGTGCCAGCAGTCCTACGAGAATCAGGGGGCAGGGAGAGACCCAGTACTTC. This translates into CASSPTRIRGQGETQYF.